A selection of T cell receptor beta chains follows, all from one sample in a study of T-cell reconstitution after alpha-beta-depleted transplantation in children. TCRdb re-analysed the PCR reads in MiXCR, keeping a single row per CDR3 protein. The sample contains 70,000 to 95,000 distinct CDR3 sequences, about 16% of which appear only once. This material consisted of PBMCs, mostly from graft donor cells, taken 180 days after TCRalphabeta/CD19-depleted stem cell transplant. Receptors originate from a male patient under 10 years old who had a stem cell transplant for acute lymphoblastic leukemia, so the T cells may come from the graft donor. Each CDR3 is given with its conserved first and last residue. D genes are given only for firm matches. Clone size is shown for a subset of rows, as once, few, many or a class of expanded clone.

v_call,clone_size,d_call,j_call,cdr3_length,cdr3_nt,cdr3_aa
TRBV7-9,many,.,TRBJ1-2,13,TGTGCCAGCAGCTTAGCGGCGGGGAATGGCTACACCTTC,CASSLAAGNGYTF
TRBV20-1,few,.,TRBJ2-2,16,TGCAGTGCTAGAGATCTCGGCAGGGTGAACACCGGGGAGCTGTTTTTT,CSARDLGRVNTGELFF
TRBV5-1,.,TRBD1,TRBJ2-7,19,TGCGCCAGCAGCTTGGCCCCTGACAGGGCTGGACCTCTCTCCTACGAGCAGTACTTC,CASSLAPDRAGPLSYEQYF
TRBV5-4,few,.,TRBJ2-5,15,TGTGCCAGCAGCTTGGTCGGGCCGTACCAAGAGACCCAGTACTTC,CASSLVGPYQETQYF
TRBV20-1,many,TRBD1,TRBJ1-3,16,TGCAGTGCCCCTCGACAGGGTCTGATCTCTGGAAACACCATATATTTT,CSAPRQGLISGNTIYF
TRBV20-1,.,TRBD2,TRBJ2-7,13,TGCAGTCTTAGACTAGCGGGGGGTTACGAGCAGTACTTC,CSLRLAGGYEQYF
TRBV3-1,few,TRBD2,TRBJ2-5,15,TGTGCCAGCAGCCATCCTTCTAGCGGGGAGGAGACCCAGTACTTC,CASSHPSSGEETQYF
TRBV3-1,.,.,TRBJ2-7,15,TGTGCCAGCAGCCAAGGAAGACAGGCGCTTTATGAGCAGTACTTC,CASSQGRQALYEQYF
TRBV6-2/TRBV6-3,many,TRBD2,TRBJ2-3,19,TGTGCCAGCAGTTACTCGAAGCCGTGGCTAGCGGGGGCGGGAGATACGCAGTATTTT,CASSYSKPWLAGAGDTQYF
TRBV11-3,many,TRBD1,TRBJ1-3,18,TGTGCCAGCAGCTTAGTCCCTTTGACAGGGAGCTTCGGAAACACCATATATTTT,CASSLVPLTGSFGNTIYF
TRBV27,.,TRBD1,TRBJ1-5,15,TGTGCCAGCAGCCCTGACAGGGTCTACAATCAGCCCCAGCATTTT,CASSPDRVYNQPQHF
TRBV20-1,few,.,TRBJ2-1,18,TGCAGTGCTATAACCCTTGAAGCGGCATTTAGCTCCTACAATGAGCAGTTCTTC,CSAITLEAAFSSYNEQFF
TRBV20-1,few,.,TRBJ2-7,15,TGCAGTGCTAAACAGGTCCCGACTAGTTCCTACGAGCAGTACTTC,CSAKQVPTSSYEQYF
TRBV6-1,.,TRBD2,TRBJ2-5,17,TGTGCCAGCCTTGAAGGCCTAGCGGGGGGTACGCAAGAGACCCAGTACTTC,CASLEGLAGGTQETQYF
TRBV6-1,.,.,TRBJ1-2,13,TGTGCCAGCATCCGGCTCTCTAACTATGGCTACACCTTC,CASIRLSNYGYTF
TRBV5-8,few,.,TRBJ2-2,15,TGTGCCAGCAGCGACTGGGGTCGGGACACCGGGGAGCTGTTTTTT,CASSDWGRDTGELFF
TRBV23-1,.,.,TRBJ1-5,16,TGCGCCAGCAGTCAATGGCCAGTTGGTGGGGTGAGGCCCCAGCATTTT,CASSQWPVGGVRPQHF
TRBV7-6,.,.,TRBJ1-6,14,TGTGCCAGCAGCTCGGGCGGCTATAATTCACCCCTCCACTTT,CASSSGGYNSPLHF
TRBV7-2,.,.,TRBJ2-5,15,TGTGCCAGCAGCTTAGTGGGGAATGGGCAAGAGACCCAGTACTTC,CASSLVGNGQETQYF
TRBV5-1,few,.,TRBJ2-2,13,TGCGCCAGCAGCTTACCGTCCCTCGGGGAGCTGTTTTTT,CASSLPSLGELFF
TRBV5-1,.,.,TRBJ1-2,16,TGCGCCAGCAGCTTAAGGGCAGACACAGCTCCCTATGGCTACACCTTC,CASSLRADTAPYGYTF
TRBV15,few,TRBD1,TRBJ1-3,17,TGTGCCACCAGCAGAGATCGCGGCAGGGGGTCTGAAAACACCATATATTTT,CATSRDRGRGSENTIYF
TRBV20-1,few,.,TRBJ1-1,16,TGCAGTGCTTCCCACACCGGCGTCACATTGAACACTGAAGCTTTCTTT,CSASHTGVTLNTEAFF
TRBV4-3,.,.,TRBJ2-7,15,TGCGCCAGCAGCCAAGAGAACAGGGCTGGCTACGAGCAGTACTTC,CASSQENRAGYEQYF
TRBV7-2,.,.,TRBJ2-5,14,TGTGCCAGCAACCCTCAGGGCGGGGCTAAGACCCAGTACTTC,CASNPQGGAKTQYF
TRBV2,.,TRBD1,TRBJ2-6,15,TGTGCCGGAAACAGAGGGGGCAGTGGGGCCAACGTCCTGACTTTC,CAGNRGGSGANVLTF
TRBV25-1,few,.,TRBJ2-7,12,TGTGCCAGCAGCCCCTTAGTGGACGAGCAGTACTTC,CASSPLVDEQYF
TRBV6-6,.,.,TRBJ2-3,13,TGTGCCAGCAGTTACGTCCAAGGGGATACGCAGTATTTT,CASSYVQGDTQYF
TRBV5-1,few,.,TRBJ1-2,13,TGCGCCAGCAGCTTGGTATCCGACTATGGCTACACCTTC,CASSLVSDYGYTF
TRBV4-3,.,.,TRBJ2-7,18,TGCGCCAGCAGCCAAGGGGTGCCCTACGACAGGAGGCCCTACGAGCAGTACTTC,CASSQGVPYDRRPYEQYF
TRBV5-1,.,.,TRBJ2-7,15,TGCGCCAGCAGCGGAGCAGGGGGGCGCTGGGACGAGCAGTACTTC,CASSGAGGRWDEQYF